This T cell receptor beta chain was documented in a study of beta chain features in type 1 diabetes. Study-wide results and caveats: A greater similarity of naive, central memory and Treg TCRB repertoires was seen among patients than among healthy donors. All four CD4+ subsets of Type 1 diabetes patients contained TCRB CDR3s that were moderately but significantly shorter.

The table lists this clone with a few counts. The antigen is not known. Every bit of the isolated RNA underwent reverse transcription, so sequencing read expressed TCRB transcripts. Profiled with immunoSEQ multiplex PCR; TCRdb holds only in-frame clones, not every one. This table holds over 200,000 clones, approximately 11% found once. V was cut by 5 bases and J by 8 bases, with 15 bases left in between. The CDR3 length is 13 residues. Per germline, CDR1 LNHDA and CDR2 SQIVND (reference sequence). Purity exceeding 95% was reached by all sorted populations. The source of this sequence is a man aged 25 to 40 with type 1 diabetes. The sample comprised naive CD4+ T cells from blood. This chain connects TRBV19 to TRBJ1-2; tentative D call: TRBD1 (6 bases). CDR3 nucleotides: TGTGCCAGTAGTTTGGACAGATCGAGAGGCTACACCTTC. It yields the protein CASSLDRSRGYTF.